A selection of T cell receptor beta chains follows, all from one sample in a study of blood T cell repertoires in COVID-19. The repertoire was sequenced with immunoSEQ multiplex PCR; TCRdb's copy has only in-frame clones and lacks some. The sample yields 150,000 to 200,000 clones, over 75% seen once. Source material: PBMCs or T cells enriched from blood (not recorded which). The receptors shown here come from a human donor with acute COVID-19. The donor label of this sample is uncertain. Each CDR3 is given with its conserved first and last residue. Fields, in order: clone size, J gene, D gene, V gene, CDR3 protein, CDR3 DNA. The D gene is left open where the match is weak. The size of a clone is reported for some rows only, either as once, few or many, or as a class for expanded clones.

abundance: once; j_gene: TRBJ2-1; d_gene: TRBD2; v_gene: TRBV5-1; CDR3aa: CASSSGGIRNEQFF; CDR3nt: TGCGCCAGCAGCTCGGGGGGGATCCGAAATGAGCAGTTCTTC
abundance: .; j_gene: TRBJ1-3; d_gene: .; v_gene: TRBV28; CDR3aa: CASSPSVGLWRNTIYF; CDR3nt: TGTGCCAGCAGTCCCTCCGTTGGACTGTGGAGAAACACCATATATTTT
abundance: .; j_gene: TRBJ1-5; d_gene: .; v_gene: TRBV18; CDR3aa: CASSPNRESQPQHF; CDR3nt: TGTGCCAGCTCGCCTAACAGGGAGAGTCAGCCCCAGCATTTT
abundance: .; j_gene: TRBJ1-1; d_gene: .; v_gene: TRBV6-5; CDR3aa: CASRSTNTEAFF; CDR3nt: TGTGCCAGCAGGTCCACAAACACTGAAGCTTTCTTT
abundance: .; j_gene: TRBJ1-4; d_gene: TRBD1; v_gene: TRBV5-1; CDR3aa: CASSLEGQGREKLFF; CDR3nt: TGCGCCAGCAGCTTGGAGGGACAGGGTCGAGAAAAACTGTTTTTT
abundance: .; j_gene: TRBJ1-1; d_gene: .; v_gene: TRBV27; CDR3aa: CASSLVARNTEAFF; CDR3nt: TGTGCCAGCAGTTTAGTGGCCCGGAACACTGAAGCTTTCTTT
abundance: once; j_gene: TRBJ1-1; d_gene: TRBD1; v_gene: TRBV27; CDR3aa: CASSLSSQGDTEAFF; CDR3nt: TGTGCCAGCAGTTTATCCTCCCAGGGGGACACTGAAGCTTTCTTT
abundance: .; j_gene: TRBJ2-3; d_gene: .; v_gene: TRBV24-1; CDR3aa: CATSGSEAGGDTQYF; CDR3nt: TGTGCCACCAGTGGGTCCGAAGCGGGTGGGGATACGCAGTATTTT
abundance: once; j_gene: TRBJ1-2; d_gene: .; v_gene: TRBV6-5; CDR3aa: CASSYSGGGGYTF; CDR3nt: TGTGCCAGCAGTTACTCGGGGGGGGGCGGCTACACCTTC
abundance: .; j_gene: TRBJ2-7; d_gene: .; v_gene: TRBV5-4; CDR3aa: CASSPSHRALYEQYF; CDR3nt: TGTGCCAGCAGCCCATCTCACAGGGCCCTCTACGAGCAGTACTTC
abundance: .; j_gene: TRBJ1-1; d_gene: .; v_gene: TRBV5-1; CDR3aa: CASSASGGNTEAFF; CDR3nt: TGCGCCAGCAGCGCCTCGGGAGGAAACACTGAAGCTTTCTTT
abundance: .; j_gene: TRBJ1-1; d_gene: TRBD1; v_gene: TRBV5-4; CDR3aa: CASSLPGQANTEAFF; CDR3nt: TGTGCCAGCAGCCTGCCAGGACAGGCGAACACTGAAGCTTTCTTT
abundance: few; j_gene: TRBJ2-2; d_gene: .; v_gene: TRBV7-3; CDR3aa: CASSLGDTQTGELFF; CDR3nt: TGTGCCAGCAGCTTAGGGGACACGCAAACCGGGGAGCTGTTTTTT
abundance: .; j_gene: TRBJ2-7; d_gene: .; v_gene: TRBV7-8; CDR3aa: CASSSLGARQYEQYF; CDR3nt: TGTGCCAGCAGCTCCCTGGGGGCCCGGCAATACGAGCAGTACTTC
abundance: .; j_gene: TRBJ1-3; d_gene: TRBD1; v_gene: TRBV4-2; CDR3aa: CASSDGTGTSSGNTIYF; CDR3nt: TGTGCCAGCAGCGACGGGACAGGGACAAGCTCTGGAAACACCATATATTTT
abundance: .; j_gene: TRBJ2-1; d_gene: TRBD2; v_gene: TRBV5-4; CDR3aa: CASSIGADGGDEQFF; CDR3nt: TGTGCCAGCAGCATAGGGGCCGACGGGGGGGATGAGCAGTTCTTC
abundance: .; j_gene: TRBJ2-5; d_gene: .; v_gene: TRBV11-2; CDR3aa: CASSLRRGAQETQYF; CDR3nt: TGTGCCAGCAGCCTTCGCCGGGGGGCCCAAGAGACCCAGTACTTC
abundance: .; j_gene: TRBJ1-5; d_gene: .; v_gene: TRBV5-1; CDR3aa: CASSLEGVGNQPQHF; CDR3nt: TGCGCCAGCAGCTTGGAAGGGGTAGGCAATCAGCCCCAGCATTTT
abundance: once; j_gene: TRBJ1-2; d_gene: .; v_gene: TRBV21-1; CDR3aa: CASSKEKRFDRGLGYGYTF; CDR3nt: TGTGCCAGCAGCAAAGAAAAAAGGTTTGACAGGGGGCTTGGCTATGGCTACACCTTC
abundance: .; j_gene: TRBJ2-6; d_gene: .; v_gene: TRBV2; CDR3aa: CASSPTSSGANVLTF; CDR3nt: TGTGCCAGCAGTCCCACTAGCTCTGGGGCCAACGTCCTGACTTTC
abundance: .; j_gene: TRBJ2-7; d_gene: TRBD2; v_gene: TRBV3-1/TRBV3-2; CDR3aa: CASSPGGVGRGYEQYF; CDR3nt: TGTGCCAGCAGCCCCGGCGGGGTAGGGAGGGGCTACGAGCAGTACTTC
abundance: .; j_gene: TRBJ1-5; d_gene: .; v_gene: TRBV4-1; CDR3aa: CASSQGADQPQHF; CDR3nt: TGCGCCAGCAGCCAAGGGGCAGACCAGCCCCAGCATTTT
abundance: .; j_gene: TRBJ1-3; d_gene: TRBD1; v_gene: TRBV19; CDR3aa: CASTDRGSGNTIYF; CDR3nt: TGTGCCAGTACCGACAGGGGCTCTGGAAACACCATATATTTT
abundance: .; j_gene: TRBJ1-1; d_gene: .; v_gene: TRBV6-6; CDR3aa: CASSSYDGTAEAFF; CDR3nt: TGTGCCAGCAGTTCTTATGACGGAACAGCCGAAGCTTTCTTT
abundance: .; j_gene: TRBJ2-3; d_gene: .; v_gene: TRBV15; CDR3aa: CATSRTGTTLTDTQYF; CDR3nt: TGTGCCACCAGCAGAACCGGGACAACTCTCACAGATACGCAGTATTTT
abundance: .; j_gene: TRBJ2-5; d_gene: TRBD2; v_gene: TRBV7-3; CDR3aa: CASSLASGGFETQYF; CDR3nt: TGTGCCAGCAGCTTGGCCAGCGGGGGATTTGAGACCCAGTACTTC
abundance: .; j_gene: TRBJ1-4; d_gene: TRBD1; v_gene: TRBV5-6; CDR3aa: CASSGIGQGKNEKLFF; CDR3nt: TGTGCCAGCAGCGGAATAGGACAGGGGAAGAATGAAAAACTGTTTTTT
abundance: .; j_gene: TRBJ2-7; d_gene: .; v_gene: TRBV7-2; CDR3aa: CASSLEGGPTYEQYF; CDR3nt: TGTGCCAGCAGCTTAGAAGGGGGTCCGACCTACGAGCAGTACTTC
abundance: once; j_gene: TRBJ1-4; d_gene: .; v_gene: TRBV19; CDR3aa: CASKESLATNEKLFF; CDR3nt: TGTGCCAGTAAGGAGTCCCTTGCAACTAATGAAAAACTGTTTTTT
abundance: few; j_gene: TRBJ2-2; d_gene: TRBD1; v_gene: TRBV3-1/TRBV3-2; CDR3aa: CASSPQGDSSWELFF; CDR3nt: TGTGCCAGCAGCCCTCAGGGGGATTCAAGTTGGGAGCTGTTTTTT
abundance: .; j_gene: TRBJ2-7; d_gene: .; v_gene: TRBV3-1/TRBV3-2; CDR3aa: CASSRAGEQYF; CDR3nt: TGTGCCAGCAGTAGGGCGGGCGAGCAGTACTTC
abundance: .; j_gene: TRBJ2-7; d_gene: .; v_gene: TRBV3-1/TRBV3-2; CDR3aa: CASSQRVYDSYEQYF; CDR3nt: TGTGCCAGCAGCCAACGGGTCTACGATTCCTACGAGCAGTACTTC
abundance: .; j_gene: TRBJ1-2; d_gene: .; v_gene: TRBV5-1; CDR3aa: CASSLGQVNPGYTF; CDR3nt: TGCGCCAGCAGCTTGGGACAGGTCAACCCTGGCTACACCTTC
abundance: .; j_gene: TRBJ2-3; d_gene: TRBD1; v_gene: TRBV19; CDR3aa: CASRPRDRVADTQYF; CDR3nt: TGTGCCAGTAGGCCCCGGGACAGGGTGGCAGATACGCAGTATTTT
abundance: .; j_gene: TRBJ1-3; d_gene: .; v_gene: TRBV9; CDR3aa: CASSVVPQTGGNTIYF; CDR3nt: TGTGCCAGCAGCGTAGTTCCCCAGACTGGCGGAAACACCATATATTTT
abundance: .; j_gene: TRBJ1-5; d_gene: TRBD1; v_gene: TRBV30; CDR3aa: CAWSIDRAQPQHF; CDR3nt: TGTGCCTGGAGTATCGACAGGGCCCAGCCCCAGCATTTT
abundance: .; j_gene: TRBJ1-4; d_gene: .; v_gene: TRBV18; CDR3aa: CASSPPGQVNEKLFF; CDR3nt: TGTGCCAGCTCACCGCCGGGACAAGTGAATGAAAAACTGTTTTTT
abundance: .; j_gene: TRBJ2-3; d_gene: TRBD2; v_gene: TRBV6-2/TRBV6-3; CDR3aa: CASSYDRGGRNTQYF; CDR3nt: TGTGCCAGCAGTTACGATCGGGGGGGGCGGAATACGCAGTATTTT
abundance: .; j_gene: TRBJ2-7; d_gene: .; v_gene: TRBV7-9; CDR3aa: CASSLTGDEQYF; CDR3nt: TGTGCCAGCAGCTTAACCGGGGACGAGCAGTACTTC
abundance: .; j_gene: TRBJ1-6; d_gene: .; v_gene: TRBV4-3; CDR3aa: CASSQNRVANSPLHF; CDR3nt: TGCGCCAGCAGCCAGAACAGGGTGGCTAATTCACCCCTCCACTTT
abundance: .; j_gene: TRBJ1-2; d_gene: TRBD1; v_gene: TRBV29-1; CDR3aa: CSTTLDGTGEGYGYTF; CDR3nt: TGCAGCACCACCCTCGATGGGACAGGGGAGGGCTATGGCTACACCTTC
abundance: .; j_gene: TRBJ2-3; d_gene: TRBD2; v_gene: TRBV18; CDR3aa: CASSPTSGSTDTQYF; CDR3nt: TGTGCCAGCTCACCGACTAGCGGGTCGACGGATACGCAGTATTTT
abundance: .; j_gene: TRBJ2-7; d_gene: .; v_gene: TRBV5-6; CDR3aa: CASSWAVYEQYF; CDR3nt: TGTGCCAGCAGCTGGGCAGTCTACGAGCAGTACTTC
abundance: once; j_gene: TRBJ2-5; d_gene: .; v_gene: TRBV2; CDR3aa: CASSPSPPGETQYF; CDR3nt: TGTGCCAGCAGTCCCTCTCCTCCGGGAGAGACCCAGTACTTC
abundance: .; j_gene: TRBJ1-3; d_gene: .; v_gene: TRBV29-1; CDR3aa: CSPEWSGRKSAGNTIYF; CDR3nt: TGCAGCCCCGAATGGTCCGGTAGAAAGAGCGCTGGAAACACCATATATTTT
abundance: few; j_gene: TRBJ2-6; d_gene: TRBD1; v_gene: TRBV15; CDR3aa: CATSKDRESGANVLTF; CDR3nt: TGTGCCACCAGCAAGGACAGGGAATCTGGGGCCAACGTCCTGACTTTC
abundance: .; j_gene: TRBJ2-1; d_gene: TRBD2; v_gene: TRBV3-1/TRBV3-2; CDR3aa: CASSQEKLAAHREQFF; CDR3nt: TGTGCCAGCAGCCAAGAGAAACTAGCGGCGCATCGGGAGCAGTTCTTC
abundance: .; j_gene: TRBJ1-2; d_gene: .; v_gene: TRBV6-5; CDR3aa: CVGSRGDYGYTF; CDR3nt: TGTGTGGGCAGTCGCGGGGACTATGGCTACACCTTC
abundance: .; j_gene: TRBJ1-1; d_gene: .; v_gene: TRBV7-9; CDR3aa: CASRAQGPMNTEAFF; CDR3nt: TGTGCCAGCAGAGCACAGGGACCGATGAACACTGAAGCTTTCTTT
abundance: .; j_gene: TRBJ1-1; d_gene: TRBD1; v_gene: TRBV27; CDR3aa: CASSSPNRGRVAFF; CDR3nt: TGTGCCAGCAGTTCCCCCAACAGGGGGCGAGTTGCTTTCTTT
abundance: .; j_gene: TRBJ1-2; d_gene: TRBD1; v_gene: TRBV27; CDR3aa: CASKHRGNYGYTF; CDR3nt: TGTGCCAGCAAACACAGGGGCAACTATGGCTACACCTTC
abundance: .; j_gene: TRBJ2-7; d_gene: TRBD1; v_gene: TRBV6-1; CDR3aa: CASSALTGGLSYEQYF; CDR3nt: TGTGCCAGCAGTGCGCTGACAGGGGGTCTCTCCTACGAGCAGTACTTC